The T cell receptor (beta chain) described here comes from a study of OX40 agonist ivuxolimab in advanced cancers. Across the whole study: Every patient in dose escalation had hepatocellular carcinoma, melanoma, renal cell or head and neck cancer.

Notes on the study in general: Antigens targeted by the expanded peripheral T cells were not determined.

Profiled with immunoSEQ multiplex PCR; TCRdb holds only in-frame clones, not every one. Of around 77,000 clones listed, about 85% are singletons. On this clone itself: Its specificity is not known.

CDR3 length: 13 amino acids. Trimming removed 4 bases from V and 13 bases from J; junction bases left unmatched: 10. In germline, CDR1 is SGHTA, CDR2 FQGNSA. This sequence joins TRBV7-2 and TRBJ2-1, with TRBD2 matching over 7 bases. The TCR originated in an adult with an advanced solid tumor such as melanoma, head and neck, liver or kidney cancer. The starting material was CD4+ or CD8+ T cells sorted from blood, obtained in a trial of the OX40 agonist ivuxolimab. The CDR3 DNA reads as TGTGCCAGCAGCTCCACCGGGGGAGGGGAACAGTTCTTC. Its protein is CASSSTGGGEQFF.